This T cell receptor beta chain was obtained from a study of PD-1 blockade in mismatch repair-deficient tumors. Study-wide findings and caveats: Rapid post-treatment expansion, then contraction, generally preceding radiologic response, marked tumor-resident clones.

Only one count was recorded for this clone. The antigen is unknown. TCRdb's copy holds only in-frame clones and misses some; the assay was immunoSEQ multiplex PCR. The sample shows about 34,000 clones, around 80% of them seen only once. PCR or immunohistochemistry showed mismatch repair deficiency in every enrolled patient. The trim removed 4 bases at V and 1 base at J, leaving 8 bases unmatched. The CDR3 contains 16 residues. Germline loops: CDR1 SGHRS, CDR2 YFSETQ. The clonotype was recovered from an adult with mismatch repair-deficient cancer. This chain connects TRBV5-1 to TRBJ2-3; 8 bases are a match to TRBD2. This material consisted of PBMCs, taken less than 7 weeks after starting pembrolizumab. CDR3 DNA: TGCGCCAGCAGCGCGCCCCTGACTAGCGGCACAGATACGCAGTATTTT. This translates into CASSAPLTSGTDTQYF. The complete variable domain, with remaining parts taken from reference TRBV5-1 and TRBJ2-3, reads KAGVTQTPRYLIKTRGQQVTLSCSPISGHRSVSWYQQTPGQGLQFLFEYFSETQRNKGNFPGRFSGRQFSNSRSEMNVSTLELGDSALYLCASSAPLTSGTDTQYFGPGTRLTVL.